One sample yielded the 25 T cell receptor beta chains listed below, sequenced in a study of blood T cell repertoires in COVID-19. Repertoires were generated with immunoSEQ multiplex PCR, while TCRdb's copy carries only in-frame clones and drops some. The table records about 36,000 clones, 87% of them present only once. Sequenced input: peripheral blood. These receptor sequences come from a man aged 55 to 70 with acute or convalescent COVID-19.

The CDR3 loop is CASGTYAGELFF. In nucleotides, the CDR3 is TGTGCCTCCGGGACATACGCCGGGGAGCTGTTTTTT. The chain uses TRBV10-3 and TRBJ2-2; D possibly corresponds to TRBD1 (6 bases). V lost 11 bases and J lost 6, with 13 bases in between. From germline, CDR1 is ENHRY and CDR2 SYGVKD. This CDR3 comprises 12 residues.

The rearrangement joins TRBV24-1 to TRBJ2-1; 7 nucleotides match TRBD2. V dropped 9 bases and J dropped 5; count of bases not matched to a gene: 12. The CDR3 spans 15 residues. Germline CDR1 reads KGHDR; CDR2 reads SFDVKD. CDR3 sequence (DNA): TGTGCCACCCGTCCAGCGGGAACGGCTCACAATGAGCAGTTCTTC. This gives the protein CATRPAGTAHNEQFF.

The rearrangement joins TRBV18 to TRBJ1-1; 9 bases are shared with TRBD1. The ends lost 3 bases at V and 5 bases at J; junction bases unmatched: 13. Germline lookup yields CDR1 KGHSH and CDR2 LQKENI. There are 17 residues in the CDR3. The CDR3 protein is CASSPAGTGNGLTEAFF. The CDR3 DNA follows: TGTGCCAGCTCACCGGCGGGGACAGGGAACGGTTTAACTGAAGCTTTCTTT.

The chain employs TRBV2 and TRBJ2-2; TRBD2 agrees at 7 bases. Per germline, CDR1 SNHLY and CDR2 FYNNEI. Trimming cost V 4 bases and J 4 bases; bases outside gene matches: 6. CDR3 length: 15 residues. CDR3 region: CASSGGSGGTGELFF. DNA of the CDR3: TGTGCCAGCAGTGGCGGGAGCGGCGGCACCGGGGAGCTGTTTTTT.

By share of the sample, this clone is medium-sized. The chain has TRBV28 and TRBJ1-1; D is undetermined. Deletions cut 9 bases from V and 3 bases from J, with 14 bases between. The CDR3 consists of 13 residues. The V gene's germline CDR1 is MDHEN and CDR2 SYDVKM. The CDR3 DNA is TGTGCCAGTCGGACTCTCGGGTACACTGAAGCTTTCTTT. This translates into CASRTLGYTEAFF.

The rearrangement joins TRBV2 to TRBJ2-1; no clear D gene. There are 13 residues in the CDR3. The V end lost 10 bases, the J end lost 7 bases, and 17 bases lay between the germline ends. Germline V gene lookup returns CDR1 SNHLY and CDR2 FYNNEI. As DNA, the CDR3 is TGTGCCACCCTCCCCCTCCAAGCGAATGAGCAGTTCTTC. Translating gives CATLPLQANEQFF.

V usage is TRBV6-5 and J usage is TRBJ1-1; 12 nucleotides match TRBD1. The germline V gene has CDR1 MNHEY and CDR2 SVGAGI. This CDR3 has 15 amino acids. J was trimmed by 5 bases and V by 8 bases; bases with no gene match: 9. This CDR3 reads CASSGDRGLGTEAFF. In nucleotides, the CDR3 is TGTGCCAGCTCCGGGGACAGGGGGCTGGGGACTGAAGCTTTCTTT.

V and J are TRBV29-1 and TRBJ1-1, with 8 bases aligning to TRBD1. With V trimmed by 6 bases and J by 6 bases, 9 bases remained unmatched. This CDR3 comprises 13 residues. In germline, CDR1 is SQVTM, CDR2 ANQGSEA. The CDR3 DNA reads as TGCAGCGTGGACGGACAGGGAAATTCTGAAGCTTTCTTT. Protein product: CSVDGQGNSEAFF.

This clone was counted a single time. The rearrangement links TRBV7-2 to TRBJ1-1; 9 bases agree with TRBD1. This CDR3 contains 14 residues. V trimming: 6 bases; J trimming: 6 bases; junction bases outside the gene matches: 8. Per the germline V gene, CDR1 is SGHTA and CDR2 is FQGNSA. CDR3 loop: CASRPQGADAEAFF. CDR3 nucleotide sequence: TGTGCCAGCAGGCCACAGGGGGCGGACGCTGAAGCTTTCTTT.

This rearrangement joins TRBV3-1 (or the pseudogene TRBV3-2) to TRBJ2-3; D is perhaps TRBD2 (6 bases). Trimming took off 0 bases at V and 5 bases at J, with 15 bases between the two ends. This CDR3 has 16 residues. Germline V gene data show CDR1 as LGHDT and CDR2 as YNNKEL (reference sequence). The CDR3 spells CASSQDPAGLGDTQYF. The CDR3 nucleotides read TGTGCCAGCAGCCAAGATCCAGCGGGCTTGGGAGATACGCAGTATTTT.

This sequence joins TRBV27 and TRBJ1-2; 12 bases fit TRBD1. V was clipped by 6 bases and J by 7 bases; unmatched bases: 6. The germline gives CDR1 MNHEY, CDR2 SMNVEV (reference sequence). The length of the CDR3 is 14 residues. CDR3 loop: CASSRDRGLGGYTF. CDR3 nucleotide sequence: TGTGCCAGCAGCCGGGACAGGGGGCTTGGTGGCTACACCTTC.

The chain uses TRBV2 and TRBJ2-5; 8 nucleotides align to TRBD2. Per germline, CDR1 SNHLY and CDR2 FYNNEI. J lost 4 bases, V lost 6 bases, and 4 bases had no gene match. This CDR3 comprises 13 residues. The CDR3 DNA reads TGTGCCAGCAGGACCGCGGGGGGAGAGACCCAGTACTTC. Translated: CASRTAGGETQYF. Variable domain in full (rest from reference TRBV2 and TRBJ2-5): EPEVTQTPSHQVTQMGQEVILRCVPISNHLYFYWYRQILGQKVEFLVSFYNNEISEKSEIFDDQFSVERPDGSNFTLKIRSTKLEDSAMYFCASRTAGGETQYFGPGTRLLVL.

CDR3 DNA: TGTGCCAGCAGCTTCGAGGCTCCCGGGGAGCTGTTTTTT. Its translation is CASSFEAPGELFF. The chain employs TRBV11-1 and TRBJ2-2; D remains unclear. The CDR3 has 13 amino acids. Germline loops: CDR1 SGHAT, CDR2 FQDESV (reference sequence). The germline V and J ends were trimmed by 3 bases and 6 bases, with 8 bases remaining between them.

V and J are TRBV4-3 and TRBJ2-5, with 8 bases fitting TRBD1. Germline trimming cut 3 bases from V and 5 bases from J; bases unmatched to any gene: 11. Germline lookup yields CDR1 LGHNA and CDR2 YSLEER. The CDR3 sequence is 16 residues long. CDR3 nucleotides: TGCGCCAGCAGCCACAACCCGGGACAGGCTCGCGAGACCCAGTACTTC. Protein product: CASSHNPGQARETQYF.

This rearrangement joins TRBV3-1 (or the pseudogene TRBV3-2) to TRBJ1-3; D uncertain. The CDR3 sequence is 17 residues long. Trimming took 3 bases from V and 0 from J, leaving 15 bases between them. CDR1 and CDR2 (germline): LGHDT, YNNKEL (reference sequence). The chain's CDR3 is CASSHANPRGSGNTIYF. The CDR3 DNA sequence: TGTGCCAGCAGCCACGCAAACCCCAGAGGCTCTGGAAACACCATATATTTT.

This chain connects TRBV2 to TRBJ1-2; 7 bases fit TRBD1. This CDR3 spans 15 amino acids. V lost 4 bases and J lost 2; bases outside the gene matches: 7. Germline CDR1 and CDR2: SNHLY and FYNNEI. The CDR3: CASSAWTGQNYGYTF. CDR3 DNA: TGTGCCAGCAGTGCATGGACAGGACAGAACTATGGCTACACCTTC.

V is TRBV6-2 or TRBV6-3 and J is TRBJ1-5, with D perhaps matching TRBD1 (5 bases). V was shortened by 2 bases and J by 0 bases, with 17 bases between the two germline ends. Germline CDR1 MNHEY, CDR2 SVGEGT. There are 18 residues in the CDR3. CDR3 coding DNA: TGTGCCAGCAGTTACCCTTTAGGAGGGGACTATAGCAATCAGCCCCAGCATTTT. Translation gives CASSYPLGGDYSNQPQHF.

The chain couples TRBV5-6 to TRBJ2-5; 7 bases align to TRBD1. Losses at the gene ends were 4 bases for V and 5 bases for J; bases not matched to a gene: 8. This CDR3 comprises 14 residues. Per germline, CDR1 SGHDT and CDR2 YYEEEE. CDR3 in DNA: TGTGCCAGCAGCAGGGGGCCTCAAGCGGAGACCCAGTACTTC. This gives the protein CASSRGPQAETQYF.

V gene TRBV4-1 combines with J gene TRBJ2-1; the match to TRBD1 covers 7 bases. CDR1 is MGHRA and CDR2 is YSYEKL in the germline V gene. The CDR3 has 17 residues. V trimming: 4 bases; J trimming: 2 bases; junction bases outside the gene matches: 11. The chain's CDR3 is CASSLVDRVLAYNEQFF. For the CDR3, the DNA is TGCGCCAGCAGCCTAGTAGACAGGGTTCTGGCCTACAATGAGCAGTTCTTC.

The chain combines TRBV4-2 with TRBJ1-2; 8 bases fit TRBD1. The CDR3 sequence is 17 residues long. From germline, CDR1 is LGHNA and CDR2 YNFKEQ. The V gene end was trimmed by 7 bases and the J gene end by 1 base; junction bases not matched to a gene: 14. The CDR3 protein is CASTSGAGGAGNYGYTF. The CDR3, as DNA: TGTGCCAGCACATCTGGGGCAGGGGGCGCGGGTAACTATGGCTACACCTTC.

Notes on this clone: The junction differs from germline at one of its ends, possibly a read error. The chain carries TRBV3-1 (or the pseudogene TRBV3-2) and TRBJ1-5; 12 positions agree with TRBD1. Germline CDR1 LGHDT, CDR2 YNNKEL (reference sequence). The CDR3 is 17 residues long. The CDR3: CASSQDLGTGGNQPQHF. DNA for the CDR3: TGTGCCAGCAGCCAAGATCTTGGGACAGGGGGCAACCAGCCCCAGCATTTT.

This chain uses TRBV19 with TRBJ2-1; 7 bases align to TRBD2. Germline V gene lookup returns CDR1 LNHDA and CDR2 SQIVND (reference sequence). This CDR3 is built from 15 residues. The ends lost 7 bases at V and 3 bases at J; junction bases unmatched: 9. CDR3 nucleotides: TGTGCCAGTATTGCAGTCGGGGAGGGCTACAATGAGCAGTTCTTC. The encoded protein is CASIAVGEGYNEQFF.

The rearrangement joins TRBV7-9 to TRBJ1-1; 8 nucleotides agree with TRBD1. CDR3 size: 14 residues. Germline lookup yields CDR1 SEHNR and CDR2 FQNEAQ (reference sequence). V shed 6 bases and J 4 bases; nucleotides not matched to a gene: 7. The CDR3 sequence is CASRPSTGGTEAFF. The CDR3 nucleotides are TGTGCCAGCAGGCCTAGTACAGGGGGCACTGAAGCTTTCTTT.

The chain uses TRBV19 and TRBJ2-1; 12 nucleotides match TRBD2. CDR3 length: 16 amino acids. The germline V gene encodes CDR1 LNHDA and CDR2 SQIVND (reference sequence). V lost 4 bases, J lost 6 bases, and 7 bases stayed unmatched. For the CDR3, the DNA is TGTGCCAGTAGTAAGACTAGCGGGAGAATCGCCAATGAGCAGTTCTTC. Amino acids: CASSKTSGRIANEQFF.

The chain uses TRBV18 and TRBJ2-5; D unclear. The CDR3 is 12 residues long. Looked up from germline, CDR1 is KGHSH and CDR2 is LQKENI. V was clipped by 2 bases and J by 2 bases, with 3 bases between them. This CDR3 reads CASSPTQETQYF. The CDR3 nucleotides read TGTGCCAGCTCACCAACACAAGAGACCCAGTACTTC.